These T cell receptor beta chains were read from a single sample in a study of T cell repertoires in cytomegalovirus infection. For these receptors, no antigen is known. TCRdb analysed the reads with MiXCR anew, one entry per CDR3 protein. The data contain roughly 69,000 distinct CDR3 sequences, around 28% of them singletons. The sequenced sample was CD8+ T cells from cultured PBMCs, obtained from culture after CMV antigen stimulation. Source of these receptors: a human donor in good health (CMV status not recorded). Some clones in this sample may be carry-over from other donors' samples. Both conserved end residues are part of each CDR3. Fields, in order: clone size, V gene, D gene, J gene, CDR3 length, CDR3 protein, CDR3 DNA. The D gene is left open where the match is weak. Clone size is not always given. Where it is, it says once, few, many or a class for expanded clones.

many,TRBV28,-,TRBJ1-1,14,CAIPLGGGNTEAFF,TGTGCCATCCCTCTGGGTGGCGGTAACACTGAAGCTTTCTTT
few,TRBV11-2,-,TRBJ2-1,16,CASSKNRQGTYNEQFF,TGTGCCAGCAGTAAAAATAGGCAGGGTACTTACAATGAGCAGTTCTTC
-,TRBV27,TRBD1,TRBJ1-5,19,CASSLTTTGVGGSNQPQHF,TGTGCCAGCAGTCTGACGACTACAGGGGTTGGGGGTAGCAATCAGCCCCAGCATTTT
-,TRBV6-5,-,TRBJ2-2,16,CASSYSARGNTGELFF,TGTGCCAGCAGTTACTCGGCAAGGGGCAACACCGGGGAGCTGTTTTTT
few,TRBV4-1,-,TRBJ2-1,11,CASSQANEQFF,TGCGCCAGCAGCCAAGCCAATGAGCAGTTCTTC
few,TRBV27,TRBD1,TRBJ2-1,15,CASSLGQGANNEQFF,TGTGCCAGCAGTTTGGGACAGGGGGCGAACAATGAGCAGTTCTTC
-,TRBV7-9,-,TRBJ2-1,16,CASSSLATSSYNEQFF,TGTGCCAGCAGCTCCCTGGCGACGAGCTCCTACAATGAGCAGTTCTTC
-,TRBV2,-,TRBJ1-4,19,CASSTTLGRGTATNEKLFF,TGTGCCAGCAGTACAACTCTAGGGAGAGGTACTGCAACTAATGAAAAACTGTTTTTT
-,TRBV7-8,TRBD2,TRBJ2-3,16,CASSLTAGGPGDTQYF,TGTGCCAGCAGCTTAACAGCGGGAGGGCCAGGGGATACGCAGTATTTT
few,TRBV24-1,-,TRBJ1-5,15,CATTPRDHSNQPQHF,TGTGCCACCACCCCGAGGGATCATAGCAATCAGCCCCAGCATTTT
-,TRBV5-1,TRBD1,TRBJ2-5,16,CASSFRTGTSQETQYF,TGCGCCAGCAGCTTCAGGACAGGCACCAGCCAAGAGACCCAGTACTTC
many,TRBV5-1,-,TRBJ1-1,16,CASSLNNRVGGTEAFF,TGCGCCAGCAGTTTAAACAACAGGGTAGGTGGCACTGAAGCTTTCTTT
few,TRBV28,-,TRBJ2-2,17,CASSVVRAPQDTGELFF,TGTGCCAGCAGTGTGGTCAGGGCCCCCCAGGACACCGGGGAGCTGTTTTTT
-,TRBV6-1,TRBD1,TRBJ1-2,12,CASEGQQAGYTF,TGTGCCAGCGAGGGACAGCAAGCTGGCTACACCTTC
many,TRBV20-1,TRBD2,TRBJ2-3,20,CSARAPQDRGLAGGTDTQYF,TGCAGTGCTAGAGCACCTCAGGACAGGGGACTAGCGGGGGGCACAGATACGCAGTATTTT
-,TRBV10-3,-,TRBJ2-7,13,CAIEDTISYEQYF,TGTGCCATCGAGGACACGATTTCCTACGAGCAGTACTTC
few,TRBV12-3/TRBV12-4,-,TRBJ1-1,12,CASSPGSTEAFF,TGTGCCAGCAGTCCGGGGAGTACTGAAGCTTTCTTT
few,TRBV14,TRBD1,TRBJ2-5,15,CASSPGGRLQETQYF,TGTGCCAGCAGCCCAGGGGGCAGGCTTCAAGAGACCCAGTACTTC
many,TRBV6-1,-,TRBJ2-7,15,CASSPGTTITYEQYF,TGTGCCAGCAGTCCCGGGACAACGATTACCTACGAGCAGTACTTC
-,TRBV4-3,-,TRBJ2-7,14,CASSQEALSWEQYF,TGCGCCAGCAGCCAAGAGGCCCTCTCCTGGGAGCAGTACTTC
few,TRBV9,-,TRBJ2-5,14,CASSVGGAAVAQYF,TGTGCCAGCAGCGTAGGCGGGGCGGCCGTAGCCCAGTACTTC
few,TRBV6-4,-,TRBJ2-1,15,CASSEAPGSYNEQFF,TGTGCCAGCAGTGAGGCTCCCGGCTCCTACAATGAGCAGTTCTTC
many,TRBV4-3,-,TRBJ2-1,15,CASSQGFFAGAEQFF,TGCGCCAGCAGCCAAGGTTTTTTTGCAGGGGCTGAGCAGTTCTTC
-,TRBV6-2/TRBV6-3,TRBD1,TRBJ2-6,20,CASSYSWDRGSLTGANVLTF,TGTGCCAGCAGTTACTCGTGGGACAGGGGTTCGCTTACTGGGGCCAACGTCCTGACTTTC
few,TRBV6-6,-,TRBJ1-1,16,CASSGPTDRLNTEAFF,TGTGCCAGCAGTGGACCAACTGACAGACTGAACACTGAAGCTTTCTTT
-,TRBV12-5,-,TRBJ2-1,12,CASELGGNEQFF,TGTGCTAGTGAGTTGGGGGGCAATGAGCAGTTCTTC
-,TRBV6-2/TRBV6-3,TRBD2,TRBJ2-6,16,CASSYLPTSEGDVLTF,TGTGCCAGCAGTTACCTCCCGACTAGCGAGGGTGACGTCCTGACTTTC
many,TRBV7-2,-,TRBJ2-5,13,CASSSIRQETQYF,TGTGCCAGCAGCTCCATTCGTCAAGAGACCCAGTACTTC
-,TRBV7-9,TRBD1,TRBJ1-1,16,CASSPQGGAGNTEAFF,TGTGCCAGCAGCCCTCAAGGGGGCGCAGGGAACACTGAAGCTTTCTTT
many,TRBV4-3,-,TRBJ1-4,20,CASSQDLRRGAWSTNEKLFF,TGCGCCAGCAGCCAAGATTTGCGAAGGGGCGCATGGTCTACTAATGAAAAACTGTTTTTT
-,TRBV4-3,-,TRBJ2-5,23,CASSQEWAPPVWRAGLTQETQYF,TGCGCCAGCAGCCAAGAATGGGCCCCCCCGGTCTGGAGGGCCGGGTTAACCCAAGAGACCCAGTACTTC
few,TRBV7-3,-,TRBJ2-1,13,CASRADSYNEQFF,TGTGCCAGCAGGGCTGACTCCTACAATGAGCAGTTCTTC
few,TRBV28,-,TRBJ2-3,16,CASSTPPGRYTDTQYF,TGTGCCAGCAGTACCCCCCCCGGACGGTACACAGATACGCAGTATTTT
few,TRBV28,-,TRBJ1-4,21,CASSSPSNPQGPKGANEKLFF,TGTGCCAGCAGTTCTCCATCAAACCCCCAGGGGCCTAAGGGCGCTAATGAAAAACTGTTTTTT
-,TRBV19,-,TRBJ2-1,15,CASSKVWERDNEQFF,TGTGCCAGTAGTAAGGTGTGGGAGAGAGACAATGAGCAGTTCTTC
many,TRBV5-5,TRBD2,TRBJ2-2,16,CASSLVSGGPTGELFF,TGTGCCAGCAGCTTGGTATCGGGAGGGCCGACCGGGGAGCTGTTTTTT
-,TRBV5-1,-,TRBJ2-2,15,CASSFASANTGELFF,TGCGCCAGCAGCTTCGCTAGCGCGAACACCGGGGAGCTGTTTTTT
few,TRBV6-6,-,TRBJ2-5,17,CASSYSARGTQQETQYF,TGTGCCAGCAGTTACTCCGCTCGGGGGACCCAACAAGAGACCCAGTACTTC
-,TRBV7-2,-,TRBJ2-1,15,CASSQHGLSNNEQFF,TGTGCCAGCAGTCAGCATGGACTATCCAACAATGAGCAGTTCTTC
many,TRBV7-8,-,TRBJ2-3,14,CASSHDRSTDTQYF,TGTGCCAGCAGCCACGACCGGAGCACAGATACGCAGTATTTT
few,TRBV19,-,TRBJ1-5,14,CASSILGVNQPQHF,TGTGCCAGTAGTATACTGGGGGTTAATCAGCCCCAGCATTTT
many,TRBV14,-,TRBJ2-1,14,CASSQELETTEQFF,TGTGCCAGCAGCCAAGAACTGGAAACTACTGAGCAGTTCTTC
few,TRBV4-3,-,TRBJ2-7,15,CASSQDVYGGYEQYF,TGCGCCAGCAGCCAAGATGTATACGGGGGCTACGAGCAGTACTTC
many,TRBV7-2,TRBD1,TRBJ2-1,15,CASSSWTGGTDEQFF,TGTGCCAGCAGCTCTTGGACAGGGGGTACCGATGAGCAGTTCTTC
many,TRBV7-8,TRBD2,TRBJ2-5,17,CASSATSGRAFLETQYF,TGTGCCAGCAGCGCGACTAGCGGGAGGGCCTTCCTGGAGACCCAGTACTTC
-,TRBV2,-,TRBJ2-3,16,CASMHEGGARTDTQYF,TGTGCCAGCATGCACGAGGGGGGAGCCCGCACAGATACGCAGTATTTT
-,TRBV6-1,-,TRBJ2-7,14,CASSEADSLYGQYF,TGTGCCAGCAGTGAAGCTGACAGCCTCTACGGGCAGTACTTC
many,TRBV7-8,-,TRBJ2-7,15,CASSLEDSHSYEQYF,TGTGCCAGCAGCTTAGAAGACTCCCACTCCTACGAGCAGTACTTC
-,TRBV7-2,-,TRBJ2-2,13,CASSAPPPGELFF,TGTGCCAGCAGCGCACCCCCTCCCGGGGAGCTGTTTTTT
many,TRBV7-6,TRBD2,TRBJ2-1,14,CASSAGGVGNEQFF,TGTGCCAGCAGCGCCGGGGGGGTGGGTAATGAGCAGTTCTTC
many,TRBV7-8,TRBD2,TRBJ2-3,16,CASSPLLAGEADTQYF,TGTGCCAGCAGCCCCCTACTAGCGGGGGAGGCAGATACGCAGTATTTT